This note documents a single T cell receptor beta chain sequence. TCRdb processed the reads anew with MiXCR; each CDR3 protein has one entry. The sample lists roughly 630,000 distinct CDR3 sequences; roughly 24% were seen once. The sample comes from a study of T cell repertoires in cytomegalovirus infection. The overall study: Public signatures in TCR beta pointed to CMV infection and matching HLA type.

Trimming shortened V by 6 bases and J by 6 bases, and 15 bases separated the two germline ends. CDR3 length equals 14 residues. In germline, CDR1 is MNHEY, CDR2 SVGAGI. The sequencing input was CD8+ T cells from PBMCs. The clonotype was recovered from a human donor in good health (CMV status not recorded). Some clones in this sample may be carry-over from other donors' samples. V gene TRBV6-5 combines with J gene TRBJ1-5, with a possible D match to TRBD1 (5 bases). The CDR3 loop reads CASRTGTQGQPQHF. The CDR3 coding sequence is TGTGCCAGCAGAACCGGGACCCAAGGTCAGCCCCAGCATTTT.